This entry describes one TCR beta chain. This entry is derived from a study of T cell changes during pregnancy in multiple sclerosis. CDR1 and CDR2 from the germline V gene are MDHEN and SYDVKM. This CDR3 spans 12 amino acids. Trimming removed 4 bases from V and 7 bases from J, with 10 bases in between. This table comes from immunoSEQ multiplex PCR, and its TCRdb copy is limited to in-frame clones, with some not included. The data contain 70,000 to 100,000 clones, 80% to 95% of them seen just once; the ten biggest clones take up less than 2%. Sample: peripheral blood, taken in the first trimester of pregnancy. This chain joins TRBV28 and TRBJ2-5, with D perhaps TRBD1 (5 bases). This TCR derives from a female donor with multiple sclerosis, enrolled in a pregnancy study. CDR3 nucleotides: TGTGCCAGCAGTTACGAAACAGGGACCCAGTACTTC. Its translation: CASSYETGTQYF.